The source of this TCR beta chain is a study of metastatic and nonmetastatic thyroid tumors. The wider study: It was across blood and tumor or nodule tissue from malignant and benign thyroid patients that repertoires were compared.

This clone was observed many times. Its target is unknown. This CDR3 region has 13 residues. Deletions cut 5 bases from V and 6 bases from J, with 10 bases between. Per the original methods: A classifier for distant metastasis in papillary thyroid cancer was constructed using CDR3 differences observed across clinicopathological groups. TCRdb re-analyzed the PCR reads using MiXCR. The V and J calls, along with clone size, are taken from TCRdb and not from the paper's own processing. Here the sample spans tens of thousands of clones, 15% being singletons. Study conclusions and caveats: Benign nodules were reported to have significantly lower TCR beta diversity than malignant thyroid tumors, in blood and tumor.

Every patient was untreated before thyroid surgery. The specimen sequenced was blood. This TCR was recovered from a male donor with papillary thyroid cancer or a benign thyroid nodule (not recorded which). Some clones in this sample may be carry-over from other donors' samples. V usage is TRBV12-3 or TRBV12-4 and J usage is TRBJ2-2; D remains ambiguous. CDR3 DNA sequence: TGTGCCAGCAGTCACCTGGTTCCCGGGGAGCTGTTTTTT. Amino acids: CASSHLVPGELFF.